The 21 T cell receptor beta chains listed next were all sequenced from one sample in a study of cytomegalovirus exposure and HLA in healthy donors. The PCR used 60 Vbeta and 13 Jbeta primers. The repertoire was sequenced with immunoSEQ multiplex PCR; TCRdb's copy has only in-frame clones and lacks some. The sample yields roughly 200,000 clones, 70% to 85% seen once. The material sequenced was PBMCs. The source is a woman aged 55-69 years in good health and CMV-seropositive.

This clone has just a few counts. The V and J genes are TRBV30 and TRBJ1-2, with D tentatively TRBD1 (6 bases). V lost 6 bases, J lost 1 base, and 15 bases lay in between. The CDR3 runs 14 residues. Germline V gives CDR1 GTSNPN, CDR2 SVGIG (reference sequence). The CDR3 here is CACKRGLHNYGYTF. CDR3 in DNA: TGTGCCTGTAAGAGGGGGTTGCATAACTATGGCTACACCTTC. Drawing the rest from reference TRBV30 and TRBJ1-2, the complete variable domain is SQTIHQWPATLVQPVGSPLSLECTVEGTSNPNLYWYRQAAGRGLQLLFYSVGIGQISSEVPQNLSASRPQDRQFILSSKKLLLSDSGFYLCACKRGLHNYGYTFGSGTRLTVV.

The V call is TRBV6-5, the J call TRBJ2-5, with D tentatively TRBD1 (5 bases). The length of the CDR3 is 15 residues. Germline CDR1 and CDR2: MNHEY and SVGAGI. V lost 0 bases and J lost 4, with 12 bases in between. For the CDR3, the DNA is TGTGCCAGCAGTTACTCGAGCACCCAGGGAGAGACCCAGTACTTC. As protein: CASSYSSTQGETQYF.

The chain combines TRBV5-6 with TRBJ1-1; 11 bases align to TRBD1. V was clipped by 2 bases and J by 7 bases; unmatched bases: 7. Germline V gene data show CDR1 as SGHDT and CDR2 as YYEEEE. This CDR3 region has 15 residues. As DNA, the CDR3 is TGTGCCAGCAGCTTTAGGACAGGGGGCTGGAATGAAGCTTTCTTT. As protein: CASSFRTGGWNEAFF.

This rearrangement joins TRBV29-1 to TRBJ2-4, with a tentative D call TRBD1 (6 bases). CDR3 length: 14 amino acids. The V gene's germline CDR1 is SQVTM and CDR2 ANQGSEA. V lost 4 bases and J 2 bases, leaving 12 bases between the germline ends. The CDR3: CSVAGVETKNIQYF. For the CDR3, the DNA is TGCAGCGTTGCAGGGGTCGAGACCAAAAACATTCAGTACTTC.

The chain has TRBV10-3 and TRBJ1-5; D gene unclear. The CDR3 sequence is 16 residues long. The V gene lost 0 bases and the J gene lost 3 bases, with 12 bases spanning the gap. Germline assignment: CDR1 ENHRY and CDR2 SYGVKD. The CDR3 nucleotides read TGTGCCATCAGTGAGTCGGGCCCGGATACCAATCAGCCCCAGCATTTT. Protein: CAISESGPDTNQPQHF.

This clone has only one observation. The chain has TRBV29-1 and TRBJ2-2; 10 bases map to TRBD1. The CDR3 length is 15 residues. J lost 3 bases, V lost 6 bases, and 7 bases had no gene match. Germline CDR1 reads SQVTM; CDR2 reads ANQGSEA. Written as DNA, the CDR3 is TGCAGCGTCGCCGGGACAGGGGTCGACACCGGGGAGCTGTTTTTT. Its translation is CSVAGTGVDTGELFF.

The CDR3 region is CATKTDTQYF. The DNA for the CDR3 is TGTGCCACCAAAACAGATACGCAGTATTTT. The chain is built from TRBV7-2 and TRBJ2-3; D is unresolved. Trimming removed 10 bases from V and 3 bases from J, with 5 bases in between. Germline-derived CDR1 and CDR2 are SGHTA and FQGNSA. This CDR3 is built from 10 residues.

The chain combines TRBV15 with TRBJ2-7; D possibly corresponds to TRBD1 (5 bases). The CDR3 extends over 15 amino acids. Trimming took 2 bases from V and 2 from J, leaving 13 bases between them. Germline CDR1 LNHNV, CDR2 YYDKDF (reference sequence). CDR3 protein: CATSRTGVRTYEQYF. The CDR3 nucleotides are TGTGCCACCAGCAGAACAGGCGTTAGAACCTACGAGCAGTACTTC. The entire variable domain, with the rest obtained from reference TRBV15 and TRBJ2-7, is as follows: DAMVIQNPRYQVTQFGKPVTLSCSQTLNHNVMYWYQQKSSQAPKLLFHYYDKDFNNEADTPDNFQSRRPNTSFCFLDIRSPGLGDTAMYLCATSRTGVRTYEQYFGPGTRLTVT.

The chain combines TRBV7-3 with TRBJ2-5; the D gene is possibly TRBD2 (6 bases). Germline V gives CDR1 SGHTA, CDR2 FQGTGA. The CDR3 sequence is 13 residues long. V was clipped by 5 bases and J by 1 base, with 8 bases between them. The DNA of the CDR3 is TGTGCCAGCAGCCCCGGGAGCCAAGAGACCCAGTACTTC. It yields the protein CASSPGSQETQYF.

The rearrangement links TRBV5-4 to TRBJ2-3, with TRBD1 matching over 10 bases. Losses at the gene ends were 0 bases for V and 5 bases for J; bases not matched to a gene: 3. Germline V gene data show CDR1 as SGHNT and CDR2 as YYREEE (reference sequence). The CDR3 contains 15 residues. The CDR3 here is CASSLADRGQDTQYF. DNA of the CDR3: TGTGCCAGCAGCTTGGCTGACAGGGGGCAAGATACGCAGTATTTT. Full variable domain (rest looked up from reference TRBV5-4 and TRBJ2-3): ETGVTQSPTHLIKTRGQQVTLRCSSQSGHNTVSWYQQALGQGPQFIFQYYREEENGRGNFPPRFSGLQFPNYSSELNVNALELDDSALYLCASSLADRGQDTQYFGPGTRLTVL.

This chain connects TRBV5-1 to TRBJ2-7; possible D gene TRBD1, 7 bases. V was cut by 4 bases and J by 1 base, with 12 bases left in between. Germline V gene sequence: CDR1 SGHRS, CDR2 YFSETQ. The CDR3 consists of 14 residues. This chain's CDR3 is CASSGGTASYEQYF. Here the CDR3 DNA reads TGCGCCAGCAGCGGGGGGACAGCTTCCTACGAGCAGTACTTC.

As DNA, the CDR3 is TGTGCCAGCAGGACCGGGTGGAATGAGCAGTTCTTC. Its protein product is CASRTGWNEQFF. The rearrangement uses TRBV27 and TRBJ2-1; D gene uncertain. V lost 6 bases and J lost 7, with 10 bases in between. Germline CDR1 reads MNHEY; CDR2 reads SMNVEV (reference sequence). The CDR3 is made up of 12 amino acids.

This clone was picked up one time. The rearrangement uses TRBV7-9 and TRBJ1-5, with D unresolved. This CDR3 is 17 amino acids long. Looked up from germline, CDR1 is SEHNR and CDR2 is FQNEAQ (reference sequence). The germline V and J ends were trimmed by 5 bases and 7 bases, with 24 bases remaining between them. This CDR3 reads CASSPHREKTVWQPQHF. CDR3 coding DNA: TGTGCCAGCAGCCCGCACCGCGAGAAAACAGTATGGCAGCCCCAGCATTTT.

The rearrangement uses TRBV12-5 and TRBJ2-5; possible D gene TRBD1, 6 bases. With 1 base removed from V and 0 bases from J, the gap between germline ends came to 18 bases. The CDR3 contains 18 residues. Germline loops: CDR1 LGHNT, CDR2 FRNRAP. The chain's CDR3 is CASGLALIGTGYQETQYF. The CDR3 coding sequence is TGTGCTAGTGGTTTGGCACTAATCGGAACAGGGTACCAAGAGACCCAGTACTTC. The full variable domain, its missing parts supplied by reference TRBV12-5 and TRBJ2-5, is DARVTQTPRHKVTEMGQEVTMRCQPILGHNTVFWYRQTMMQGLELLAYFRNRAPLDDSGMPKDRFSAEMPDATLATLKIQPSEPRDSAVYFCASGLALIGTGYQETQYFGPGTRLLVL.

CDR3 DNA sequence: TGTGCCATCAGGGGGCTGGAGAGCTACGAGCAGTACTTC. This encodes CAIRGLESYEQYF. V gene TRBV10-3 combines with J gene TRBJ2-7; D is possibly TRBD1 (5 bases). V lost 6 bases to trimming and J lost 3 bases, with 12 bases between them. CDR1 and CDR2 from the germline V gene are ENHRY and SYGVKD. The CDR3 contains 13 residues.

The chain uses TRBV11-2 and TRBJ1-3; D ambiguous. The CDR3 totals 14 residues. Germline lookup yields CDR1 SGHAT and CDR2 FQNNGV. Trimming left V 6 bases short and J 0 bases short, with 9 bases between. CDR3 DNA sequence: TGTGCCAGCAGAAGCTACGACTCTGGAAACACCATATATTTT. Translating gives CASRSYDSGNTIYF.

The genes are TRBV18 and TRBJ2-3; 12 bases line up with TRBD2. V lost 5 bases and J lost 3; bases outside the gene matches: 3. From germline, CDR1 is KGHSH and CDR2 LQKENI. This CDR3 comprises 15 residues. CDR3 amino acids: CASSAGLAGTDTQYF. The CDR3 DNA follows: TGTGCCAGCTCAGCCGGACTAGCGGGGACAGATACGCAGTATTTT.

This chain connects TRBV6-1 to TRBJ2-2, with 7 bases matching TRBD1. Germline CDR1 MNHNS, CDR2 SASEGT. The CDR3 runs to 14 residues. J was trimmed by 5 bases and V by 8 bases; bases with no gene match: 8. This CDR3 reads CASQRQGRTGELFF. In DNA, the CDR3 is TGTGCCAGCCAAAGACAGGGCAGGACCGGGGAGCTGTTTTTT.

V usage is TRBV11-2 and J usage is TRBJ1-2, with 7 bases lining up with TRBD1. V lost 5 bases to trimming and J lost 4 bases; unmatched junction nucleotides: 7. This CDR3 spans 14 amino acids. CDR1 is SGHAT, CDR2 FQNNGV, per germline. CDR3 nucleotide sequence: TGTGCCAGCAGCCCTGGAGGGACAGCCTATGGCTACACCTTC. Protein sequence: CASSPGGTAYGYTF.

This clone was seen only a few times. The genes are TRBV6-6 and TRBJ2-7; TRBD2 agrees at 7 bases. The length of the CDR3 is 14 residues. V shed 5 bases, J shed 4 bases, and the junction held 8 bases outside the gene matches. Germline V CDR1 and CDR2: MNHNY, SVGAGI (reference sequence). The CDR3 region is CASSPRGGAYEQYF. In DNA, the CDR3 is TGTGCCAGCAGTCCGCGCGGGGGAGCGTACGAGCAGTACTTC.

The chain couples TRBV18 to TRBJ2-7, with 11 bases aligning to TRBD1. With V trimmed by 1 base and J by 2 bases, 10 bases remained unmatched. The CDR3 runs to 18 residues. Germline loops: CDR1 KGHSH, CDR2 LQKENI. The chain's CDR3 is CASSPLRTGGVFPYEQYF. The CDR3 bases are TGTGCCAGCTCACCACTCCGGACAGGGGGCGTATTCCCCTACGAGCAGTACTTC.